This T cell receptor (beta chain) was recovered during a study of cytomegalovirus exposure and HLA in healthy donors. Study information: Later analysis reported that the 110 or so validation repertoires shared the platform of the 650 to 700 first-cohort repertoires.

The method was immunoSEQ multiplex PCR; TCRdb's version includes in-frame clones alone and lacks a portion of them. This table has 150,000 to 170,000 clones, roughly 86% appearing once. CDR3 length: 13 amino acids. In germline, CDR1 is SNHLY, CDR2 FYNNEI. V shed 5 bases and J shed 1 base, with 9 bases lying between them. Overall study results and limits: The study designated 150 to 200 TCR beta chains cytomegalovirus-associated. Through in vitro validation, three CMV-associated chains were shown to be specific for CMV antigens.

In regard to this clone: Its specificity is not known.

The source is a human donor in good health. The chain has TRBV2 and TRBJ2-7; tentatively, D is TRBD1 (5 bases). The sequencing sample was made of PBMCs. The CDR3 loop reads CASSKTASYEQYF. In DNA, the CDR3 is TGTGCCAGCAGTAAGACAGCGTCCTACGAGCAGTACTTC.